The 19 T cell receptor beta chains reported below all come from one sample, sequenced in a study of T cell changes during pregnancy in multiple sclerosis. Some clones are missing from TCRdb's copy, which holds only in-frame ones; the method was immunoSEQ multiplex PCR. The table shows tens of thousands of clones, with more than 85% occurring only once. This material consisted of peripheral blood, taken in the first trimester of pregnancy. These receptors all come from a female donor with multiple sclerosis, enrolled in a pregnancy study.

The rearrangement links TRBV5-6 to TRBJ2-3; 11 nucleotides align to TRBD2. The germline V gene encodes CDR1 SGHDT and CDR2 YYEEEE. The CDR3 length is 16 residues. Trimming took 0 bases from V and 1 from J; bases not matched to a gene: 1. DNA of the CDR3: TGTGCCAGCAGCTTGGAACTAGCGGGGGGCACAGATACGCAGTATTTT. It yields the protein CASSLELAGGTDTQYF.

The J gene is TRBJ2-7, the V gene TRBV11-2; tentative D call: TRBD1 (6 bases). Trimming took off 5 bases at V and 1 base at J, with 9 bases between the two ends. Per the germline V gene, CDR1 is SGHAT and CDR2 is FQNNGV. The CDR3 totals 13 residues. The CDR3 protein is CASSHGQSYEQYF. The CDR3 coding sequence is TGTGCCAGCAGCCACGGACAGTCCTACGAGCAGTACTTC.

V is TRBV7-2 and J is TRBJ1-1; D is unclear. The CDR3 has 14 amino acids. The germline V and J ends were trimmed by 2 bases and 3 bases, with 10 bases remaining between them. CDR1 and CDR2 from the germline V gene are SGHTA and FQGNSA. The CDR3 loop is CASSLTGFYTEAFF. The CDR3 DNA reads as TGTGCCAGCAGCTTAACGGGGTTCTACACTGAAGCTTTCTTT.

V gene TRBV5-1 combines with J gene TRBJ2-3; D might be TRBD1 (6 bases). The CDR3 contains 15 residues. CDR1 SGHRS and CDR2 YFSETQ come from the germline V gene. V was pared by 3 bases and J by 2 bases, with 13 bases between. CDR3 in amino acids: CASSSTGHITDTQYF. The CDR3 region has the DNA TGCGCCAGCAGCTCCACGGGACATATCACAGATACGCAGTATTTT.

CDR3 sequence reads: CASSSGHVIYGYTF. The CDR3 bases are TGTGCCAGCAGCTCCGGACACGTCATCTATGGCTACACCTTC. V usage is TRBV7-2 and J usage is TRBJ1-2; maybe TRBD1 (5 bases). The CDR3 contains 14 residues. Germline-derived CDR1 and CDR2 are SGHTA and FQGNSA. V was pared by 4 bases and J by 4 bases, with 13 bases between. Full variable domain (remainder filled in from reference TRBV7-2 and TRBJ1-2): GAGVSQSPSNKVTEKGKDVELRCDPISGHTALYWYRQSLGQGLEFLIYFQGNSAPDKSGLPSDRFSAERTGGSVSTLTIQRTQQEDSAVYLCASSSGHVIYGYTFGSGTRLTVV.

This clone was counted a single time. The J gene is TRBJ1-1, the V gene TRBV4-2; tentatively, D is TRBD1 (5 bases). The V gene lost 0 bases and the J gene lost 1 base, with 15 bases spanning the gap. The CDR3 covers 17 residues. Per the germline V gene, CDR1 is LGHNA and CDR2 is YNFKEQ. CDR3 sequence (DNA): TGTGCCAGCAGCCAAGACCCCAGCCCCGGACAGAACACTGAAGCTTTCTTT. Amino acid sequence: CASSQDPSPGQNTEAFF.

This chain joins TRBV5-6 and TRBJ1-1; 8 bases match TRBD1. There are 16 residues in the CDR3. Trimming cost V 4 bases and J 11 bases; bases outside gene matches: 19. Germline V gene lookup returns CDR1 SGHDT and CDR2 YYEEEE. The CDR3 nucleotides read TGTGCCAGCAGCCCCCCTCCTAGTAGGACAGGGCGGAGGGCTTTCTTT. Residues: CASSPPPSRTGRRAFF. Full variable domain (rest looked up from reference TRBV5-6 and TRBJ1-1): DAGVTQSPTHLIKTRGQQVTLRCSPKSGHDTVSWYQQALGQGPQFIFQYYEEEERQRGNFPDRFSGHQFPNYSSELNVNALLLGDSALYLCASSPPPSRTGRRAFFGQGTRLTVV.

The gene calls are TRBV5-6 and TRBJ1-4; possibly TRBD1 for D (5 bases). CDR1 is SGHDT, CDR2 YYEEEE, per germline. CDR3 length equals 14 residues. Deletions cut 0 bases from V and 7 bases from J, with 10 bases between. The CDR3 spells CASSLEGLGEKLFF. The CDR3 DNA follows: TGTGCCAGCAGCTTGGAGGGGCTGGGTGAAAAACTGTTTTTT.

The sample holds one count of this clone. The chain uses TRBV6-6 and TRBJ2-1; 10 bases are shared with TRBD2. The CDR3 contains 15 residues. Trimming cost V 2 bases and J 8 bases; bases outside gene matches: 6. Germline-derived CDR1 and CDR2 are MNHNY and SVGAGI (reference sequence). In DNA, the CDR3 is TGTGCCAGCAGTTACCCTAGCGGGAGTAGGTATGAGCAGTTCTTC. Protein product: CASSYPSGSRYEQFF.

The CDR3 DNA reads TGTGCCAGTAGTTCTACAGGGGGCGGGAGGCAGCCCCAGCATTTT. Protein product: CASSSTGGGRQPQHF. The chain has TRBV19 and TRBJ1-5; TRBD1 aligns across 9 bases. Germline V gene sequence: CDR1 LNHDA, CDR2 SQIVND (reference sequence). The CDR3 spans 15 residues. Losses at the gene ends were 5 bases for V and 7 bases for J; bases not matched to a gene: 9.

The J gene is TRBJ1-1, the V gene TRBV5-1; 8 nucleotides align to TRBD1. This CDR3 spans 15 amino acids. J lost 0 bases, V lost 0 bases, and 1 base had no gene match. Germline V gives CDR1 SGHRS, CDR2 YFSETQ. As DNA, the CDR3 is TGCGCCAGCAGCTTGGAGACAGGGGTGAACACTGAAGCTTTCTTT. This gives the protein CASSLETGVNTEAFF.

The rearrangement joins TRBV5-1 to TRBJ1-2; 10 bases match TRBD1. V lost 0 bases, J lost 6 bases, and 8 bases stayed unmatched. Germline CDR1 and CDR2: SGHRS and YFSETQ. The CDR3 is 16 residues long. The CDR3 nucleotides are TGCGCCAGCAGCTTGGTTTCGGGACAGGGGAATGATGGCTACACCTTC. As protein: CASSLVSGQGNDGYTF.

This clone has only one observation. CDR3 nucleotide sequence: TGCAGCGTTGGCCAGGGAAGAAACTCTGGAAACACCATATATTTT. It specifies CSVGQGRNSGNTIYF. The genes are TRBV29-1 and TRBJ1-3, with D possibly TRBD1 on 5 matching bases. V was shortened by 4 bases and J by 0 bases, with 13 bases between the two germline ends. The CDR3 spans 15 residues. Germline loops: CDR1 SQVTM, CDR2 ANQGSEA.

This chain uses TRBV6-1 with TRBJ1-1; 9 nucleotides agree with TRBD1. CDR1 MNHNS and CDR2 SASEGT come from the germline V gene. The V gene end was trimmed by 5 bases and the J gene end by 4 bases; junction bases not matched to a gene: 8. There are 15 residues in the CDR3. The DNA of the CDR3 is TGTGCCAGCAGTTCTCTGACAGGGGGTGGCACTGAAGCTTTCTTT. Amino acids: CASSSLTGGGTEAFF.

This clone appeared a single time. The gene calls are TRBV5-1 and TRBJ2-3; weak D call: TRBD2 (6 bases). Germline V CDR1 and CDR2: SGHRS, YFSETQ. V shed 5 bases and J shed 0 bases, with 13 bases lying between them. This CDR3 contains 15 residues. The CDR3 sequence is CASRELARSTDTQYF. The CDR3 bases are TGCGCCAGCAGGGAGCTAGCGCGGAGCACAGATACGCAGTATTTT.

The chain links TRBV10-2 to TRBJ2-1, with 7 bases that match TRBD1. The germline CDR1 and CDR2 sequences are WSHSY and SAAADI. J was trimmed by 5 bases and V by 0 bases; bases with no gene match: 16. The CDR3 extends over 19 amino acids. The CDR3 sequence: CASSESRRGLRYEHNEQFF. The CDR3 nucleotides are TGCGCCAGCAGTGAGTCGCGCAGGGGGTTAAGGTATGAGCACAATGAGCAGTTCTTC.

The chain is built from TRBV5-1 and TRBJ2-7; 11 bases are shared with TRBD2. Per the germline V gene, CDR1 is SGHRS and CDR2 is YFSETQ. V was pared by 4 bases and J by 1 base, with 10 bases of the junction left unmatched. The CDR3 contains 17 residues. The CDR3 loop reads CASSHIGTSGESYEQYF. Written as DNA, the CDR3 is TGCGCCAGCAGCCACATCGGGACTAGCGGAGAGTCCTACGAGCAGTACTTC.

This clone was detected a few times. This chain links TRBV19 with TRBJ1-1; the match to TRBD1 covers 7 bases. CDR3 length: 14 amino acids. Losses at the gene ends were 5 bases for V and 6 bases for J; bases not matched to a gene: 9. Germline CDR1 reads LNHDA; CDR2 reads SQIVND (reference sequence). The CDR3 coding sequence is TGTGCCAGTAGTTACCGACAGGGTCGGGCTGAAGCTTTCTTT. It specifies CASSYRQGRAEAFF.

V is TRBV5-1 and J is TRBJ2-3; D call uncertain. Germline CDR1 SGHRS, CDR2 YFSETQ. Trimming pared 2 bases from V and 5 bases from J, leaving 12 bases between. The length of the CDR3 is 14 residues. The CDR3 coding sequence is TGCGCCAGCAGCTTTTTCCAGAACCTAGATACGCAGTATTTT. Its protein is CASSFFQNLDTQYF.